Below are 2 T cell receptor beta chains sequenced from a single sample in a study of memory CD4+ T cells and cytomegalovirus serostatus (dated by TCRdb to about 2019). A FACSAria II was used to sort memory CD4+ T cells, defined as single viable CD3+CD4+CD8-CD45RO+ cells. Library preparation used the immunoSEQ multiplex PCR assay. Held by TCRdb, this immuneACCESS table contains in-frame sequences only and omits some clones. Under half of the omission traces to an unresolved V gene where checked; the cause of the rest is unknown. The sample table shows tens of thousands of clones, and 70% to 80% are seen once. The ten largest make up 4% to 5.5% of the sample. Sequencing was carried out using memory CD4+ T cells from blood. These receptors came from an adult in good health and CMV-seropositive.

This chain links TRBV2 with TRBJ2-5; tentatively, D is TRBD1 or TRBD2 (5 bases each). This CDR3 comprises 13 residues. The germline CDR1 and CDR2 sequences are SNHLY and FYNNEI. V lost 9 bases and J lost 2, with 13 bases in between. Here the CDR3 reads CASETRGQETQYF. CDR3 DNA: TGTGCCAGTGAAACTAGGGGTCAAGAGACCCAGTACTTC.

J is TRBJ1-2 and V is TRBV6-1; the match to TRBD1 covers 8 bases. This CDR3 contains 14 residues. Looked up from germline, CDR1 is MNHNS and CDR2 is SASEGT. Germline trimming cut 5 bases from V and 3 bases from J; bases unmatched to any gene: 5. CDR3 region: CASSKTGADYGYTF. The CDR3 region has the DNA TGTGCCAGCAGTAAGACAGGGGCCGACTATGGCTACACCTTC.